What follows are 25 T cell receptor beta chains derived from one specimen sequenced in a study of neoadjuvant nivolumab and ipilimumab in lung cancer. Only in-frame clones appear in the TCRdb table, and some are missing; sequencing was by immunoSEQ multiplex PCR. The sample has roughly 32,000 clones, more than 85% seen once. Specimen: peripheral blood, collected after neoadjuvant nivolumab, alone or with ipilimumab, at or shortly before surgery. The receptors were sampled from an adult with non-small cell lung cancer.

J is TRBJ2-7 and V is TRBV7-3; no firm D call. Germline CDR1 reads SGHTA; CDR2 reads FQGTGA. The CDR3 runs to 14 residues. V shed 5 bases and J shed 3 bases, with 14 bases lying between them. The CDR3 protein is CASSEITGLYEQYF. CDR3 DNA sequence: TGTGCCAGCAGCGAAATTACGGGCCTCTACGAGCAGTACTTC.

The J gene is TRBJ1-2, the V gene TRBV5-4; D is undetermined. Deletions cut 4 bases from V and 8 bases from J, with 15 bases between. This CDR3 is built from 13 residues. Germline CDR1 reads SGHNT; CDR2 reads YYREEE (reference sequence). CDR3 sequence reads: CASSPDGSLGYTF. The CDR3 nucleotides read TGTGCCAGCAGCCCGGACGGATCCCTAGGCTACACCTTC.

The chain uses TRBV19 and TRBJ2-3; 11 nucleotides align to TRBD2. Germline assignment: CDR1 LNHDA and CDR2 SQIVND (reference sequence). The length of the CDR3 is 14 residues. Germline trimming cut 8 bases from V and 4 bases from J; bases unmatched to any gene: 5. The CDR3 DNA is TGTGCCAGTCGGTCTAGCGGGAGGTCAGATACGCAGTATTTT. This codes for CASRSSGRSDTQYF.

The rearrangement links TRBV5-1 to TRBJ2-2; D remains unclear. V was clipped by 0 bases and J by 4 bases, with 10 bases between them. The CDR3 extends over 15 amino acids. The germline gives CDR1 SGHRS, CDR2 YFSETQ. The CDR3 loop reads CASSLAPQLTGELFF. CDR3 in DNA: TGCGCCAGCAGCTTGGCCCCCCAACTCACCGGGGAGCTGTTTTTT.

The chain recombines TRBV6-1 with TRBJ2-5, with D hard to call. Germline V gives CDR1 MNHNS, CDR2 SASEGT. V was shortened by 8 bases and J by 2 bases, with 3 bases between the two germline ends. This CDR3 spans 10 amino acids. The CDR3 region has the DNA TGTGCCAGCGGACAAGAGACCCAGTACTTC. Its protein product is CASGQETQYF.

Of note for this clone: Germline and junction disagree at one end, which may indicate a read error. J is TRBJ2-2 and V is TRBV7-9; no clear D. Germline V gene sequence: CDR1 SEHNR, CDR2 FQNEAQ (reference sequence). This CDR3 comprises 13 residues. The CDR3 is CASTLLWAGELFF. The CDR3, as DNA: TGTGCCAGCACCTTACTTTGGGCCGGGGAGCTGTTTTTT.

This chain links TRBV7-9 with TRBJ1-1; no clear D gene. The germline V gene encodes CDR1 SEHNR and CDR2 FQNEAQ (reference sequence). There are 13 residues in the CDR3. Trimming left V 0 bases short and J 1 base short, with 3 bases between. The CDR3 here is CASSLARNTEAFF. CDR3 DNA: TGTGCCAGCAGCTTAGCGCGGAACACTGAAGCTTTCTTT.

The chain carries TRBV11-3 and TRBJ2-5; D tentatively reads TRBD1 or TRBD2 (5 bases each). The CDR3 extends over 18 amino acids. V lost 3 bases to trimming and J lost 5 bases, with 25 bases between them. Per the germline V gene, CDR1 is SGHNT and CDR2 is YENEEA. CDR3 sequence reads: CASSLGVMAGAREETQYF. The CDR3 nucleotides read TGTGCCAGCAGCTTGGGGGTAATGGCTGGGGCAAGGGAGGAGACCCAGTACTTC.

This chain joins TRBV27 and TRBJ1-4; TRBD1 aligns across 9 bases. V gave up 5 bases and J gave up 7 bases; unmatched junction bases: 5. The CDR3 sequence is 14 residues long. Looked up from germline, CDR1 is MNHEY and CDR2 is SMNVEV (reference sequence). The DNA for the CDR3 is TGTGCCAGCAGTAAAACAGGGGGCGTTGAAAAACTGTTTTTT. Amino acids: CASSKTGGVEKLFF.

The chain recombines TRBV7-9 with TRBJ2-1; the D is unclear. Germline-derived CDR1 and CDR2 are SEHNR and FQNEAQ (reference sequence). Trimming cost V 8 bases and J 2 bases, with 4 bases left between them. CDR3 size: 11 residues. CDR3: CASQAYNEQFF. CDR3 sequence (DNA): TGTGCCAGCCAGGCCTACAATGAGCAGTTCTTC.

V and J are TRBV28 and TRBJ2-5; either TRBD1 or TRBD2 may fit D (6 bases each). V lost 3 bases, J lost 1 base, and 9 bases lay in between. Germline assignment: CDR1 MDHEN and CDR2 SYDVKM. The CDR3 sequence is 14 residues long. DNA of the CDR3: TGTGCCAGCAGTTTCTGGGGGGCCCAAGAGACCCAGTACTTC. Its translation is CASSFWGAQETQYF. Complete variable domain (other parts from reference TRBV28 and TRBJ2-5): DVKVTQSSRYLVKRTGEKVFLECVQDMDHENMFWYRQDPGLGLRLIYFSYDVKMKEKGDIPEGYSVSREKKERFSLILESASTNQTSMYLCASSFWGAQETQYFGPGTRLLVL.

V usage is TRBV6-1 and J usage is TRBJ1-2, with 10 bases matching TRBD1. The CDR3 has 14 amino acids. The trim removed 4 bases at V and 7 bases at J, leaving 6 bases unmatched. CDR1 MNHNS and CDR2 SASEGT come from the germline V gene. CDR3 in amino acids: CASSADRGRGGYTF. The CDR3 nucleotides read TGTGCCAGCAGTGCTGACAGGGGGCGCGGTGGCTACACCTTC.

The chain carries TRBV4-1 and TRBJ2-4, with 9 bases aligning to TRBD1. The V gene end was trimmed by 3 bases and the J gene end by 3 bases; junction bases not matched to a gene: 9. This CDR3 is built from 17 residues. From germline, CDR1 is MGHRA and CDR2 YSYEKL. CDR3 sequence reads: CASSHTGTGRGKNIQYF. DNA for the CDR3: TGCGCCAGCAGCCATACCGGGACAGGGCGAGGCAAAAACATTCAGTACTTC.

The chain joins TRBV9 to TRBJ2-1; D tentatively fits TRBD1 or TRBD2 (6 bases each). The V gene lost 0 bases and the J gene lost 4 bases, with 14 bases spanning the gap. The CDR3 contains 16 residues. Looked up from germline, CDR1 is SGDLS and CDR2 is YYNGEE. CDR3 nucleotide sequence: TGTGCCAGCAGCGTAGCACCCAGGGGAGGATACAATGAGCAGTTCTTC. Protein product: CASSVAPRGGYNEQFF.

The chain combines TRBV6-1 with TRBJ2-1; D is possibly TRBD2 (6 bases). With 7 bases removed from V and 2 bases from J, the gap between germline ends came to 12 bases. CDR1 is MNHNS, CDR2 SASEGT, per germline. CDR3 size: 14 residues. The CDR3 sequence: CASIHGGAYNEQFF. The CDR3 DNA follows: TGTGCCAGCATTCACGGGGGAGCCTACAATGAGCAGTTCTTC.

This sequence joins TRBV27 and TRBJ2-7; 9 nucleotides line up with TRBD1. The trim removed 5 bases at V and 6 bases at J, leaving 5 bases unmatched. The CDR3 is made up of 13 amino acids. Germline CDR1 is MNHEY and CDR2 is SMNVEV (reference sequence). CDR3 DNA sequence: TGTGCCAGCAGTCGGGGACAGGGAGGCGAGCAGTACTTC. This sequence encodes CASSRGQGGEQYF.

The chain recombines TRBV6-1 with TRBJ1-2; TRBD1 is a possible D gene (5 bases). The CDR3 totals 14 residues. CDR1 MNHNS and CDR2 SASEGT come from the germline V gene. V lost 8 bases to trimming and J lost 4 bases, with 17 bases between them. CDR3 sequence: CASRTSGDFYGYTF. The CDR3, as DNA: TGTGCCAGCCGGACCTCGGGGGATTTCTATGGCTACACCTTC.

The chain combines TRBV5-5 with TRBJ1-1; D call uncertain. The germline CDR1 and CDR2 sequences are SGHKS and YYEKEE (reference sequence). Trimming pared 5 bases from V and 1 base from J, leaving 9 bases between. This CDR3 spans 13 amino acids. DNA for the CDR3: TGTGCCAGCAGTTCTCTTTGGAACACTGAAGCTTTCTTT. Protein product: CASSSLWNTEAFF. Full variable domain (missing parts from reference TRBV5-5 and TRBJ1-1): DAGVTQSPTHLIKTRGQQVTLRCSPISGHKSVSWYQQVLGQGPQFIFQYYEKEERGRGNFPDRFSARQFPNYSSELNVNALLLGDSALYLCASSSLWNTEAFFGQGTRLTVV.

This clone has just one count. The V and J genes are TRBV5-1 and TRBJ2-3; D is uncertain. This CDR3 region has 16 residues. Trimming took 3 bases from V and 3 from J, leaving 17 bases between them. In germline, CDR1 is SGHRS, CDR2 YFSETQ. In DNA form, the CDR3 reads TGCGCCAGCAGCTCCCTCCCCGGCCGGGCTACAGATACGCAGTATTTT. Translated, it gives CASSSLPGRATDTQYF.

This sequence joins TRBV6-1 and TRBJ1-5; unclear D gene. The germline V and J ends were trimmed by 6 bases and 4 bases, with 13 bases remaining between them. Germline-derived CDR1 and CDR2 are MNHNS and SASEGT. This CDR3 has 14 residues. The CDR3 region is CASREMARNQPQHF. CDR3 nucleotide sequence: TGTGCCAGCAGAGAGATGGCGCGAAATCAGCCCCAGCATTTT.

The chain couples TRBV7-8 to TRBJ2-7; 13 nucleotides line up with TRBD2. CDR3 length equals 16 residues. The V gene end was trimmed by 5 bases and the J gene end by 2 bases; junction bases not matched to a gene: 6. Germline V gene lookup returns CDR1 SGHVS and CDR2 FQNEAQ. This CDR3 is CASSQGTSGNPYEQYF. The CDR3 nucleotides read TGTGCCAGCAGCCAAGGGACTAGCGGGAATCCCTACGAGCAGTACTTC.

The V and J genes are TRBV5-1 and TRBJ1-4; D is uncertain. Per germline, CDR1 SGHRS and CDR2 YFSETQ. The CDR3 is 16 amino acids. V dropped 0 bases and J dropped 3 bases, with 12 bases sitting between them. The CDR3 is CASSLGSSGSNEKLFF. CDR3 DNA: TGCGCCAGCAGCTTGGGCTCCTCGGGTTCTAATGAAAAACTGTTTTTT.

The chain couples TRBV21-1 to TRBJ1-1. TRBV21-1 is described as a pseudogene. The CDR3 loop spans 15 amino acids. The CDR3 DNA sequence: TGTGCCAGCAGCACGCCCGGGACCGCCGACACTGAAGCTTTCTTT. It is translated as CASSTPGTADTEAFF.

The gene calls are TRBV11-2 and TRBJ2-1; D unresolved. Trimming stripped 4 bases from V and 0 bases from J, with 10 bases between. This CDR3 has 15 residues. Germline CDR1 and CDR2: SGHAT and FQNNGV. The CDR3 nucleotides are TGTGCCAGCAGCTCGACCCTCTCCTCCTACAATGAGCAGTTCTTC. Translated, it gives CASSSTLSSYNEQFF.

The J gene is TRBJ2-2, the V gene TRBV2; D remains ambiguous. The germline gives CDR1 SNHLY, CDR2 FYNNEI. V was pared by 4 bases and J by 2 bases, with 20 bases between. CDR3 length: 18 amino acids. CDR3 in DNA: TGTGCCAGCAGTGTAATAGGTTCCTCCGCTCAAAACACCGGGGAGCTGTTTTTT. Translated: CASSVIGSSAQNTGELFF.